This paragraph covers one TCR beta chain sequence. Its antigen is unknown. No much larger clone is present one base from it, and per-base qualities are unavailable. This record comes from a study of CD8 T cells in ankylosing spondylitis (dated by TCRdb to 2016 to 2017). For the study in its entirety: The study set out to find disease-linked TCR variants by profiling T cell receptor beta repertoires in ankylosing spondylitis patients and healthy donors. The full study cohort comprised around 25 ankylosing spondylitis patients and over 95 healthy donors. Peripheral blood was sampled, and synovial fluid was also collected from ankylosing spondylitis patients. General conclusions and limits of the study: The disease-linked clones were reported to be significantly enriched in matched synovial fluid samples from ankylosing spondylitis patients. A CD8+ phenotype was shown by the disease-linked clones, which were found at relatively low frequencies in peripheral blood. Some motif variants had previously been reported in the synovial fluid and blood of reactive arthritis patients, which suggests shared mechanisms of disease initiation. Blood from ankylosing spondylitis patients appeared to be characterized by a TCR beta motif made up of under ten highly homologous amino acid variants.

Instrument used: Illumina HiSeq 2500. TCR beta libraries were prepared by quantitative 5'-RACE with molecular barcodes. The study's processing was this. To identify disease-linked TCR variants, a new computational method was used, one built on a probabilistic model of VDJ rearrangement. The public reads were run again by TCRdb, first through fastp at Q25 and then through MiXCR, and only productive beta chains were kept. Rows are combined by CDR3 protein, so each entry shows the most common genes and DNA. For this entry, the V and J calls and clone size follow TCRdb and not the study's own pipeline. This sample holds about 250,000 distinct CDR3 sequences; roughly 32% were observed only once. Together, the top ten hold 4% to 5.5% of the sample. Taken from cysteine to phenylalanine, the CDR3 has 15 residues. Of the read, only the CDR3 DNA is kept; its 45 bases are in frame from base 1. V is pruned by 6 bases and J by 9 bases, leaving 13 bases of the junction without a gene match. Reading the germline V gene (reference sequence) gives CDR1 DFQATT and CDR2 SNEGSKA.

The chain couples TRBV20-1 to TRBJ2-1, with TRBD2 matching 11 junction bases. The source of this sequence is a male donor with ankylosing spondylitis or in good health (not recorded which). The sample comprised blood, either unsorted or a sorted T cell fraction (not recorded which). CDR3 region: CSAGPGLAEWGEQFF. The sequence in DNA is TGCAGTGCAGGTCCGGGACTAGCGGAGTGGGGTGAGCAGTTCTTC.